This T cell receptor (beta chain) came from a study of cytomegalovirus exposure and HLA in healthy donors. J gave up 0 bases and V 7 bases, and 9 bases lay outside the gene matches. Germline CDR1 reads MNHEY; CDR2 reads SMNVEV (reference sequence). The CDR3 spans 15 residues. The PCR ran on 60 Vbeta and 13 Jbeta primers. Produced via immunoSEQ multiplex PCR; TCRdb's table is partial and in-frame only. The repertoire holds roughly 190,000 clones, about 9% seen once, with about 1.2% in the top ten. The genes are TRBV27 and TRBJ2-7, with TRBD1 matching over 7 bases. The receptor was derived from a woman aged 30 to 39 in good health and CMV-seropositive. Sequenced: PBMCs. The CDR3 nucleotides read TGTGCCAGCACACTTAAGGGGGCGACCTCCTACGAGCAGTACTTC. Its protein is CASTLKGATSYEQYF.